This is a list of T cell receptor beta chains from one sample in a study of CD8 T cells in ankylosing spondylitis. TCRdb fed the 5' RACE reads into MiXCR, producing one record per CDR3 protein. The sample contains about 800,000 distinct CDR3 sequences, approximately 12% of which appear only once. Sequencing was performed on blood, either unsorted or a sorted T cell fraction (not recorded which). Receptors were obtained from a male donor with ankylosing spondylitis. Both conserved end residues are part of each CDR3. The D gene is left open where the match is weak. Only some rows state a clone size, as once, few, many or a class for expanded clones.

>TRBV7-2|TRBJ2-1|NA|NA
CASRPRGRGNGEQFF
TGTGCCAGCAGACCCAGGGGGAGGGGGAACGGTGAGCAGTTCTTC
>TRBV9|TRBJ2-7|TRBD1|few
CASSVTGTGGYEQYF
TGTGCCAGCAGCGTAACCGGGACAGGGGGTTACGAGCAGTACTTC
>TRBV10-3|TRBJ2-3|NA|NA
CAISGGSGTDTQYF
TGTGCCATCAGTGGAGGTAGCGGCACAGATACGCAGTATTTT
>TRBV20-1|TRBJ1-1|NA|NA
CSARDYSGNTEAFF
TGCAGTGCTAGAGATTACTCAGGGAACACTGAAGCTTTCTTT
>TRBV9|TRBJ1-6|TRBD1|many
CASSERSGTVYNSPLHF
TGTGCCAGCAGCGAACGAAGCGGGACAGTCTATAATTCACCCCTCCACTTT
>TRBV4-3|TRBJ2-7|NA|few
CASSQVEYSHEQYF
TGCGCCAGCAGCCAAGTGGAGTACAGCCACGAGCAGTACTTC
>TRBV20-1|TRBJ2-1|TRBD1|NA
CSAPGQGGYNEQFF
TGCAGTGCCCCTGGACAGGGAGGCTACAATGAGCAGTTCTTC
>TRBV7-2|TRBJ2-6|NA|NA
CASSWQHSGANVLTF
TGTGCCAGCAGTTGGCAGCACTCTGGGGCCAACGTCCTGACTTTC
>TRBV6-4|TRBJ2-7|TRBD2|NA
CASSRRSTGLAGATNEQYF
TGTGCCAGCAGTCGACGCTCGACAGGACTAGCGGGAGCAACAAACGAGCAGTACTTC
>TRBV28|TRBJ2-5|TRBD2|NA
CASSLRQRGRETQYF
TGTGCCAGCAGTTTGAGACAGCGGGGGAGAGAGACCCAGTACTTC
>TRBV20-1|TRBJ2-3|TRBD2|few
CSASSQLAGGGADTQYF
TGCAGTGCTAGCTCCCAACTAGCGGGAGGGGGTGCAGATACGCAGTATTTT
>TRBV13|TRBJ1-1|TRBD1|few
CASSLISGTGSTEAFF
TGTGCCAGCAGCTTAATTAGCGGGACAGGGAGTACTGAAGCTTTCTTT
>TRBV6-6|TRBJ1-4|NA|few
CASSSLKDEKLFF
TGTGCCAGCAGTTCGCTCAAGGATGAAAAACTGTTTTTT
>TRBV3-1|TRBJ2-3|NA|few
CASSQSLGLDTQYF
TGTGCCAGCAGCCAATCCCTGGGTTTGGATACGCAGTATTTT
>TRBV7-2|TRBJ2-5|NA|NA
CASSVAVGVRTQYF
TGTGCCAGCAGCGTAGCAGTGGGTGTGAGGACCCAGTACTTC
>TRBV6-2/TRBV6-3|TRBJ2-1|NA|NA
CASSRPGSSYNEQFF
TGTGCCAGCAGTCGGCCAGGGAGCTCCTACAATGAGCAGTTCTTC
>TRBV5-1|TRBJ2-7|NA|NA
CASSSTGTGGEQYF
TGCGCCAGCAGCTCCACGGGGACTGGAGGGGAGCAGTACTTC
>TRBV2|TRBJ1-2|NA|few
CASSDRGRGYTF
TGTGCCAGCAGTGACAGGGGACGTGGCTACACCTTC
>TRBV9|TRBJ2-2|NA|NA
CASRRDRLNTGELFF
TGTGCCAGCAGGAGAGACCGCCTTAACACCGGGGAGCTGTTTTTT
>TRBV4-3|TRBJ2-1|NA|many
CASSQEGYNEQFF
TGCGCCAGCAGCCAAGAAGGATACAATGAGCAGTTCTTC
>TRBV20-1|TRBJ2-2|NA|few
CSASRGPELFF
TGCAGTGCTAGCAGGGGTCCGGAGCTGTTTTTT
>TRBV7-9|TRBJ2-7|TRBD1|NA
CASSFPGTVLGEQYF
TGTGCCAGCAGCTTCCCCGGGACAGTCTTGGGCGAGCAGTACTTC
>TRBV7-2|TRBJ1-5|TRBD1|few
CASSKGTGKGQPQHF
TGTGCCAGCAGCAAGGGGACAGGGAAGGGTCAGCCCCAGCATTTT
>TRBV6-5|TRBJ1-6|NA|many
CASSYLSSPLHF
TGTGCCAGCAGTTACTTGAGTTCACCCCTCCACTTT
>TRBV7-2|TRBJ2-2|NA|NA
CASSSIYTGELFF
TGTGCCAGCAGCTCGATTTACACCGGGGAGCTGTTTTTT
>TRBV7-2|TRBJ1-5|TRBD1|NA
CASSLRTGNQPQHF
TGTGCCAGCAGCCTCCGGACAGGGAATCAGCCCCAGCATTTT
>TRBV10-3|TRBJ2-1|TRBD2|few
CAISEPSGSHNEQFF
TGTGCCATCAGTGAGCCCAGCGGGAGCCACAATGAGCAGTTCTTC
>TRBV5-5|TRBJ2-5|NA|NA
CASSLGVGIETQYF
TGTGCCAGCAGCTTGGGCGTAGGGATCGAGACCCAGTACTTC
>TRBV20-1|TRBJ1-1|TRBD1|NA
CSARGTGGRNTEAFF
TGCAGTGCTAGAGGGACAGGGGGCAGGAACACTGAAGCTTTCTTT